Sequencing of this T cell receptor beta chain was carried out in a study of tumor and adjacent non-tumor tissue in lung cancer. Three rounds of nested PCR, following a modified ARM-PCR protocol, produced the TCRbeta library. Each CDR3 protein is one row after TCRdb ran MiXCR on the multiplex PCR reads. The table has roughly 81,000 distinct CDR3 sequences, around three fifths seen once; the top ten hold roughly 15%. The sample holds one count of this clonotype. Without the conserved terminal phenylalanine or tryptophan, this CDR3 likely stems from a read error. The DNA is left out, because the CDR3 cannot be placed on it with certainty; the CDR3 is given as TCRdb lists it. The CDR3 spans 13 amino acids, including both terminal residues. Germline lookup yields CDR1 SGHAT and CDR2 FQNNGV. No cell sorting was done before RNA was extracted from the tissue. Donors were chemotherapy-naive, newly diagnosed lung cancer surgical patients in China, August–late 2014.

Material for sequencing was lung tumor tissue. The TCR originated in a man aged 65 to 85 with non-small cell lung cancer. J is TRBJ1-1 and V is TRBV11-2; no check of the table's D call, TRBD1, against the DNA was made. The CDR3 sequence is CACSPGTGVRPFL.